This paragraph covers one T cell receptor beta chain sequence. No antigen is known for it. No qualities accompany the bases; no much larger clone lies one base away. The germline V gene encodes CDR1 MGHRA and CDR2 YSYEKL. The CDR3 measures 12 amino acids from cysteine to phenylalanine. Just CDR3 DNA is preserved here, 36 bases in frame from base 1. V drops 0 bases and J drops 11 bases, leaving 8 bases in between. The data were obtained in a study of T cell repertoires in cytomegalovirus infection (dated by TCRdb to about 2019). For context, the study as a whole: Donor HLA type was relevant to the analysis, as public TCR beta signatures indicated carriage of CMV infection together with the matching HLA type. On the study overall, not on this receptor specifically: In both this cohort and an independent cohort of some 370 donors, the cumulative frequency of public TCR beta family members distinguished carriers of CMV infection plus the relevant HLA type. The ex vivo response was dominated by HLA-C-restricted CMV-specific TCR beta clonotypes, and the single most frequent clonotype in two of eight donors was supplied by these HLA-C-restricted clonotypes.

Instrument used: Illumina HiSeq 1500. The public reads were quality trimmed at Q25 with fastp and then assembled into clones with MiXCR by TCRdb, keeping productive beta chains. For every CDR3 protein sequence, its rows merge into one entry that carries the most common genes and DNA. This sample has approximately 140,000 distinct CDR3 sequences in its table, and around 25% of those were observed once. Approximately 35% of the sample comes from the top ten. The specimen sequenced was PBMCs, sequenced either directly or after in vitro stimulation (not recorded which). Recombination linked TRBV4-1 to TRBJ1-5, with the D gene uncertain. The source is a human donor in good health (CMV status not recorded). Some clones in this sample may be carry-over from other donors' samples. The nucleotide sequence reads TGCGCCAGCAGCCAAGACGGCGTCACCCAGCATTTT. It translates to CASSQDGVTQHF.